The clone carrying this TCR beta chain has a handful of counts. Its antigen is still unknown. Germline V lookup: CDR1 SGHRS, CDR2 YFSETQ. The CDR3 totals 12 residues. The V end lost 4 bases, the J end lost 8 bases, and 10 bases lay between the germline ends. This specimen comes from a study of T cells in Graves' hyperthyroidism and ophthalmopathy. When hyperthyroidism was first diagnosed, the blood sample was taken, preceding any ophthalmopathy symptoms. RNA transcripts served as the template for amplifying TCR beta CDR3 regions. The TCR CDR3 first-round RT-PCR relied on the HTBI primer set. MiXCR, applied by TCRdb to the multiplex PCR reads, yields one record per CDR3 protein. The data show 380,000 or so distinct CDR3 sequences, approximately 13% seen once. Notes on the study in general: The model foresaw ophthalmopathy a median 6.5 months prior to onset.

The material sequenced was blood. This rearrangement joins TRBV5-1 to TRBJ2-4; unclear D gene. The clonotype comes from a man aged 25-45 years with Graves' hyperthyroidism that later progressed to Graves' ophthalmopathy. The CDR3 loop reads CASSTTSDIQYF. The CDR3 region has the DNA TGCGCCAGCAGCACTACCAGCGACATTCAGTACTTC.